A selection of T cell receptor beta chains follows, all from one sample in a study of T cell responses to AZD1222 COVID-19 vaccine. Method: immunoSEQ multiplex PCR; TCRdb's copy keeps in-frame clones and lacks some. Among 130,000 or so clones listed, 70% to 90% were seen once. The sequencing here drew on peripheral blood, taken 28 days after the second AZD1222 dose. Receptor source: an adult who received the AZD1222 COVID-19 vaccine. CDR3s leave out the opening cysteine and the closing phenylalanine or tryptophan.

length	J	V	CDR3
13	TRBJ2-3	TRBV14	ASSRNVGGGDTQY
14	TRBJ2-1	TRBV11-1	ASSGGTSGRLNEQF
12	TRBJ2-4	TRBV7-2	ASSLTGGENIQY
15	TRBJ2-1	TRBV5-4	ASSLPKTGVSLNEQF
9	TRBJ2-3	TRBV12-3/TRBV12-4	ASGRTDTQY
11	TRBJ1-2	TRBV9	ASSVEGHYGYT
12	TRBJ2-3	TRBV6-2/TRBV6-3	ASSVPGIADTQY
13	TRBJ2-6	TRBV2	ASSATGSGANVLT
12	TRBJ1-1	TRBV2	ASRSRGLGTEAF
13	TRBJ1-1	TRBV4-3	ASSQDRGWNTEAF
12	TRBJ1-2	TRBV2	ASIEDRGIGGYT
13	TRBJ1-3	TRBV4-1	ASSQDPSSGNTIY
11	TRBJ1-2	TRBV6-5	ASSSVGVGGYT
12	TRBJ1-2	TRBV19	ASSTGASNYGYT
13	TRBJ1-3	TRBV2	ASGERLDSGNTIY
10	TRBJ1-2	TRBV6-2/TRBV6-3	ASSYPGGGYT
12	TRBJ1-5	TRBV9	ASSPGVSNQPQH
13	TRBJ2-5	TRBV7-8	ASSLPSGGAETQY
12	TRBJ2-2	TRBV6-6	ASSPMGTTGELF
14	TRBJ2-7	TRBV9	ASSVAAGRDISEQY
14	TRBJ1-2	TRBV4-2	ASSQEGGQGIYGYT
15	TRBJ2-7	TRBV11-3	ASSPGRVTGGSYEQY
9	TRBJ1-3	TRBV10-1	ASRGMHTIY
13	TRBJ1-2	TRBV19	ASSMSGTYFDGYT
12	TRBJ2-4	TRBV30	AWAFDGIGDIQY
15	TRBJ1-4	TRBV3-1/TRBV3-2	ASSQNSFGSTNEKLF
11	TRBJ2-5	TRBV2	ASSVEIQETQY
10	TRBJ1-1	TRBV30	AWSASGTGAF
14	TRBJ2-2	TRBV3-1/TRBV3-2	ASSQGGQGNTGELF
11	TRBJ2-1	TRBV12-3/TRBV12-4	ASILAGVNEQF
13	TRBJ2-1	TRBV6-4	ASSSGTGSVYEQF
14	TRBJ1-2	TRBV30	AWSVLRDRGRGGYT
12	TRBJ1-3	TRBV5-1	ASSLTGTGNTIY
11	TRBJ1-2	TRBV5-1	ASSKGQNYGYT
15	TRBJ1-5	TRBV19	ASSIVSQTYSNQPQH
11	TRBJ1-4	TRBV11-2	ASSLDFNEKLF
13	TRBJ2-5	TRBV3-1/TRBV3-2	ASRHRGGPGETQY
14	TRBJ2-5	TRBV7-9	ASSPPGLAGVEAQY
12	TRBJ2-1	TRBV11-3	ASSLVGHPNEQF
13	TRBJ2-7	TRBV29-1	SVGFWGVNSYEQY
17	TRBJ1-6	TRBV11-2	ASSPRRDPGSSYNSPLH
11	TRBJ1-2	TRBV7-8	ASSTGPFYGYT
12	TRBJ2-2	TRBV27	ASSSPGRTGELF
14	TRBJ1-2	TRBV5-1	ASSSGTGGAGRGYT
9	TRBJ2-2	TRBV30	AWTRAGELF
13	TRBJ2-3	TRBV2	ASSSGGGGGDTQY
12	TRBJ1-1	TRBV2	ARLGGQEGGRAF
14	TRBJ2-7	TRBV3-1/TRBV3-2	ASSHTGTSGSYEQY
16	TRBJ1-1	TRBV4-1	ASSQGPAGPRLNTEAF
11	TRBJ2-5	TRBV19	ASKWRDQETQY
12	TRBJ2-3	TRBV9	ASGLGSGTDTQY
14	TRBJ2-2	TRBV24-1	ATSDVASTNTGELF
13	TRBJ1-1	TRBV5-1	ASSLQGLGITEAF
13	TRBJ1-4	TRBV19	ASRTGVGTNEKLF